Below, 25 T cell receptor beta chains from the same sample are listed, as sequenced in a study of regulatory T cells in long-lasting Graves disease. For TCR beta, libraries came from iRepertoire HTBI primers and Arm-PCR of CDR3 regions. MiXCR was run by TCRdb on the multiplex PCR reads, yielding one entry per CDR3 protein. The profile shows more than 400,000 distinct CDR3 sequences, around 15% of them singletons. The time point denotes: newly diagnosed GD, antithyroid drugs for less than 3 months. PBMC RNA served as the TCR library source. The data were also submitted as part of a second study, on T cells in Graves' hyperthyroidism and ophthalmopathy.

This sample comprised peripheral blood mononuclear cells (PBMCs), obtained at new diagnosis, from a patient treated with antithyroid drugs. The receptors originated from a woman aged 25 to 39 with Graves disease.

There are many counts of this clonotype. The chain has TRBV27 and TRBJ2-7, with D possibly being TRBD1 or TRBD2 (5 bases each). Trimming pared 4 bases from V and 1 base from J, leaving 11 bases between. This CDR3 is built from 14 residues. The germline CDR1 and CDR2 sequences are MNHEY and SMNVEV (reference sequence). The CDR3 here is CASSWDRSSYEQYF. The CDR3 DNA sequence: TGTGCCAGCAGTTGGGACCGTTCGTCCTACGAGCAGTACTTC.

This clonotype was counted at least ten times. The chain links TRBV27 to TRBJ2-1, with 13 bases aligning to TRBD2. Germline CDR1 reads MNHEY; CDR2 reads SMNVEV (reference sequence). The CDR3 runs to 19 residues. The V gene end was trimmed by 6 bases and the J gene end by 1 base; junction bases not matched to a gene: 12. The CDR3 coding sequence is TGTGCCAGCAGGAGATTTGGACTAGCGGGAGAAGGGTCCTACAATGAGCAGTTCTTC. Its protein is CASRRFGLAGEGSYNEQFF.

A word on this clonotype: One end of the junction is discordant with germline, which a read error may explain. This chain uses TRBV7-9 with TRBJ2-1; 11 positions agree with TRBD2. The CDR3 length is 16 residues. Per the germline V gene, CDR1 is SEHNR and CDR2 is FQNEAQ (reference sequence). DNA of the CDR3: TGTGTCAGCAGCCCCGCGGGACTAGCGGCTTACAATGAGCAGTGCTTC. It translates to CVSSPAGLAAYNEQCF.

This clonotype was observed many times. The V gene is TRBV7-3, the J gene TRBJ2-1, with 11 positions matching TRBD2. Germline V CDR1 and CDR2: SGHTA, FQGTGA. Trimming at V came to 5 bases and at J to 6 bases, leaving 9 bases not matched to a gene. This CDR3 is built from 16 residues. For the CDR3, the DNA is TGTGCCAGCAGCCCTGCCGGGCTAGCGGGAGGCAATGAGCAGTTCTTC. Translating it yields CASSPAGLAGGNEQFF. The variable domain in full, with the rest retrieved from reference TRBV7-3 and TRBJ2-1, is GAGVSQTPSNKVTEKGKYVELRCDPISGHTALYWYRQSLGQGPEFLIYFQGTGAADDSGLPNDRFFAVRPEGSVSTLKIQRTERGDSAVYLCASSPAGLAGGNEQFFGPGTRLTVL.

This chain's CDR3 is CASRSTGNKTNEKLFF. The CDR3 region has the DNA TGTGCCAGCAGGTCGACAGGAAATAAAACTAATGAAAAACTGTTTTTT. The chain joins TRBV6-4 to TRBJ1-4, with D possibly matching TRBD1 (6 bases). Germline lookup yields CDR1 MRHNA and CDR2 SNTAGT. This CDR3 spans 16 amino acids. Trimming pared 6 bases from V and 1 base from J, leaving 15 bases between.

The rearrangement uses TRBV4-1 and TRBJ2-7; D might be TRBD2 (6 bases). Germline values: CDR1 MGHRA, CDR2 YSYEKL. The CDR3 has 15 amino acids. V was pared by 2 bases and J by 5 bases, with 16 bases between. The CDR3 nucleotides read TGCGCCAGCAGCCAAACGGGACTCGAGGTTCACGAGCAGTACTTC. It specifies CASSQTGLEVHEQYF.

This clonotype was recorded a few times. The V and J genes are TRBV24-1 and TRBJ1-5; the D gene is possibly TRBD1 (6 bases). Trimming took off 4 bases at V and 0 bases at J, with 15 bases between the two ends. The CDR3 consists of 17 residues. Germline V lookup: CDR1 KGHDR, CDR2 SFDVKD. The CDR3 nucleotides read TGTGCCACCAGTGACCCCACAACAGGGTATAGCAATCAGCCCCAGCATTTT. Amino acid sequence: CATSDPTTGYSNQPQHF.

With regard to this clonotype: A read error may explain this, as a much larger clone is one base away. This chain joins TRBV28 and TRBJ2-3; no definite D call. Germline CDR1 and CDR2: MDHEN and SYDVKM. CDR3 size: 11 residues. Trimming shortened V by 7 bases and J by 3 bases, and 5 bases separated the two germline ends. The CDR3 DNA reads as TGTGCCAGCACGACTACAGATACGCAGTATTTT. Translated, it gives CASTTTDTQYF.

This clonotype appeared a few times. Given a much more abundant clone one base away, this may be a read error. V usage is TRBV6-1 and J usage is TRBJ2-7, with a tentative D call TRBD2 (6 bases). This CDR3 spans 15 amino acids. Germline lookup yields CDR1 MNHNS and CDR2 SASEGT. V was shortened by 7 bases and J by 1 base, with 17 bases between the two germline ends. This CDR3 reads CASTAFPGGSYEQYF. In DNA form, the CDR3 reads TGTGCCAGCACTGCCTTCCCTGGGGGGTCCTACGAGCAGTACTTC.

This clonotype occurred a few times. This chain links TRBV10-3 with TRBJ2-3; D possibly uses TRBD1 or TRBD2 (5 bases each). V lost 7 bases and J lost 2, with 16 bases in between. The V gene's germline CDR1 is ENHRY and CDR2 SYGVKD. This CDR3 is built from 15 residues. The DNA for the CDR3 is TGTGCCATCACCAAGACCGGGGCCCCCACAGATACGCAGTATTTT. Its translation is CAITKTGAPTDTQYF.

This clonotype was recorded at least ten times. The chain employs TRBV27 and TRBJ1-1; 10 nucleotides match TRBD1. Unmatched junction bases numbered 6, after V lost 0 bases and J lost 5 bases. CDR1 and CDR2 (germline): MNHEY, SMNVEV (reference sequence). The CDR3 totals 16 residues. In DNA, the CDR3 is TGTGCCAGCAGTTTATCCGGGACAGGGGATAGGACTGAAGCTTTCTTT. Translated: CASSLSGTGDRTEAFF.

This clonotype was seen at least ten times. The genes are TRBV20-1 and TRBJ2-1, with D possibly matching TRBD2 (6 bases). The CDR3 consists of 17 residues. Looked up from germline, CDR1 is DFQATT and CDR2 is SNEGSKA (reference sequence). With 3 bases removed from V and 2 bases from J, the gap between germline ends came to 20 bases. Written as DNA, the CDR3 is TGCAGTGCTAGGGGGGGAACGAGCAGGAGCACCTACAATGAGCAGTTCTTC. Amino acids: CSARGGTSRSTYNEQFF.

The CDR3 nucleotides read TGTGCCAGCAGTTTTGAGCCAGGAACTTATCAGCCCCAGCATTTT. It codes for CASSFEPGTYQPQHF. The chain has TRBV28 and TRBJ1-5; D gene uncertain. Looked up from germline, CDR1 is MDHEN and CDR2 is SYDVKM. This CDR3 is 15 amino acids long. V gave up 3 bases and J gave up 5 bases, with 14 bases separating them.

The rearrangement links TRBV6-5 to TRBJ2-5, with TRBD2 matching over 14 bases. The V gene end was trimmed by 4 bases and the J gene end by 5 bases; junction bases not matched to a gene: 9. Germline CDR1 reads MNHEY; CDR2 reads SVGAGI. There are 17 residues in the CDR3. CDR3 nucleotides: TGTGCCAGCAGTTTTGGGGGGACTAGCGGGAGCGGGGAGACCCAGTACTTC. Translation: CASSFGGTSGSGETQYF.

This clonotype was seen at least ten times. The chain has TRBV29-1 and TRBJ2-7; weak D call: TRBD1 (6 bases). Trimming removed 2 bases at V and 7 bases at J, with 15 bases between. Germline V gene lookup returns CDR1 SQVTM and CDR2 ANQGSEA. The CDR3 contains 13 residues. Here the CDR3 reads CSVEPRGMGEQYF. The DNA of the CDR3 is TGCAGCGTTGAACCCAGGGGTATGGGAGAGCAGTACTTC.

This clonotype was counted at least ten times. The gene calls are TRBV7-8 and TRBJ2-3, with 7 bases aligning to TRBD1. The CDR3 is 14 amino acids. The germline gives CDR1 SGHVS, CDR2 FQNEAQ. The J segment lost 3 bases and the V segment lost 0 bases, leaving 0 bases of the junction unmatched. Here the CDR3 reads CASSLARGTDTQYF. DNA for the CDR3: TGTGCCAGCAGCTTAGCCAGGGGGACAGATACGCAGTATTTT.

This clonotype was counted at least ten times. The DNA for the CDR3 is TGTGCCAGCAGCCGACAGGGGGACACTGAAGCTTTCTTT. This encodes CASSRQGDTEAFF. The rearrangement uses TRBV7-3 and TRBJ1-1, with 9 bases lining up with TRBD1. V trimming: 5 bases; J trimming: 3 bases; junction bases outside the gene matches: 1. The CDR3 extends over 13 amino acids. Per the germline V gene, CDR1 is SGHTA and CDR2 is FQGTGA.

This clonotype was observed at least ten times. The V and J genes are TRBV7-3 and TRBJ1-3; 8 bases agree with TRBD1. The CDR3 has 16 amino acids. CDR1 is SGHTA and CDR2 is FQGTGA in the germline V gene. V gave up 0 bases and J gave up 4 bases; unmatched junction bases: 5. The CDR3 loop reads CASSLTGTGSGNTIYF. The CDR3, as DNA: TGTGCCAGCAGCTTAACAGGGACAGGTTCCGGAAACACCATATATTTT.

The rearrangement joins TRBV19 to TRBJ2-1; D possibly corresponds to TRBD2 (6 bases). V lost 5 bases, J lost 6 bases, and 17 bases lay in between. This CDR3 contains 15 residues. Germline V gene data show CDR1 as LNHDA and CDR2 as SQIVND (reference sequence). CDR3 DNA sequence: TGTGCCAGTAGTCCACGGGACTCGGAGATCAATGAGCAGTTCTTC. Its translation: CASSPRDSEINEQFF. Drawing the rest from reference TRBV19 and TRBJ2-1, the complete variable domain is DGGITQSPKYLFRKEGQNVTLSCEQNLNHDAMYWYRQDPGQGLRLIYYSQIVNDFQKGDIAEGYSVSREKKESFPLTVTSAQKNPTAFYLCASSPRDSEINEQFFGPGTRLTVL.

This clonotype was picked up a small number of times. This rearrangement joins TRBV9 to TRBJ1-1, with a weak D call TRBD1 (5 bases). This CDR3 has 13 amino acids. Germline V gives CDR1 SGDLS, CDR2 YYNGEE. Between the trimmed V and J ends, which lost 4 bases and 11 bases, there was a span of 18 bases. CDR3 sequence: CASSPPRDPGAFF. Here the CDR3 DNA reads TGTGCCAGCAGCCCCCCCCGGGACCCCGGGGCTTTCTTT.

V usage is TRBV7-2 and J usage is TRBJ2-5, with 7 bases fitting TRBD1. CDR1 SGHTA and CDR2 FQGNSA come from the germline V gene. V dropped 3 bases and J dropped 4; count of bases not matched to a gene: 8. This CDR3 spans 15 amino acids. DNA for the CDR3: TGTGCCAGCAGCTTGAAGGGGGCAGTCACAGAGACCCAGTACTTC. Translating it yields CASSLKGAVTETQYF. The variable domain in full, completed from reference TRBV7-2 and TRBJ2-5, reads GAGVSQSPSNKVTEKGKDVELRCDPISGHTALYWYRQSLGQGLEFLIYFQGNSAPDKSGLPSDRFSAERTGGSVSTLTIQRTQQEDSAVYLCASSLKGAVTETQYFGPGTRLLVL.

This clonotype was seen repeatedly, ten times or more. The chain links TRBV18 to TRBJ2-7, with no clear D. V was shortened by 6 bases and J by 3 bases, with 18 bases between the two germline ends. The CDR3 contains 15 residues. Germline lookup yields CDR1 KGHSH and CDR2 LQKENI. The CDR3 bases are TGTGCCAGCTCCCCGGACCAATCCACTCTCTACGAGCAGTACTTC. This encodes CASSPDQSTLYEQYF.

This clonotype has a count of ten or more. The CDR3 DNA sequence: TGTGCCAGCAGCCAGGACAGGGTAGCCGGGGCCAACGTCCTGACTTTC. It yields the protein CASSQDRVAGANVLTF. The rearrangement links TRBV3-1 to TRBJ2-6; 8 bases fit TRBD1. With V trimmed by 3 bases and J by 4 bases, 5 bases remained unmatched. Looked up from germline, CDR1 is LGHDT and CDR2 is YNNKEL (reference sequence). The CDR3 has 16 amino acids.

This clonotype came up many times. The V gene is TRBV29-1, the J gene TRBJ2-5; D is unresolved. CDR3 length: 12 residues. V lost 0 bases to trimming and J lost 5 bases, with 7 bases between them. The germline V gene encodes CDR1 SQVTM and CDR2 ANQGSEA. Written as DNA, the CDR3 is TGCAGCGTTGAAGATCGAACGGAGACCCAGTACTTC. Amino acids: CSVEDRTETQYF.

This clonotype was detected ten times or more. The chain combines TRBV7-9 with TRBJ2-3; perhaps TRBD2 as D (5 bases). Germline CDR1 is SEHNR and CDR2 is FQNEAQ (reference sequence). The CDR3 is 13 amino acids. V was shortened by 4 bases and J by 9 bases, with 14 bases between the two germline ends. The CDR3 spells CASSSRRHETQYF. The CDR3 nucleotides are TGTGCCAGCAGCTCTCGGAGGCACGAAACGCAGTATTTT.